This TCR beta chain is drawn from a study of identical twins. Study-wide results and caveats: In cord blood, abundant beta clonotypes had fewer insertions; memory showed no trend. The study drew conclusions from cross-sectional statistical analysis, not from following the same donors. Surplus twin overlap in beta out-of-frame sequences was less pronounced.

Concerning this clonotype itself: What it recognizes is unknown.

The trim removed 3 bases at V and 5 bases at J, leaving 6 bases unmatched. CDR3 length: 15 amino acids. Germline assignment: CDR1 SEHNR and CDR2 FQNEAQ (reference sequence). TCRdb independently ran MiXCR on the 5' RACE reads; one entry per CDR3 protein. The table shows around 1.7 million distinct CDR3 sequences, with 25% to 35% occurring only once. The sample was cord blood. The receptor was isolated from a newborn girl in good health. The chain couples TRBV7-9 to TRBJ2-7; 11 bases are a match to TRBD2. The CDR3 region has the DNA TGTGCCAGCAGCTTTCAACTAGCGGGAGCAAACGAGCAGTACTTC. It encodes CASSFQLAGANEQYF.